The source of this T cell receptor (beta chain) is a study of blood T cell repertoires in COVID-19. On the study more broadly: The samples span acute and convalescent COVID-19 from the United States, Italy and Spain.

The germline gives CDR1 MNHEY, CDR2 SVGAGI. J was trimmed by 2 bases and V by 4 bases; bases with no gene match: 8. The CDR3 totals 16 residues. Generated by immunoSEQ multiplex PCR, the TCRdb table keeps only in-frame clones and is missing some. This sample has over 110,000 clones, with 88% found just once. The chain recombines TRBV6-5 with TRBJ2-7; 10 positions agree with TRBD2. The TCR was taken from a woman between 50 and 59 years old with acute or convalescent COVID-19. Sequenced input: peripheral blood. The CDR3 sequence: CASSSLAGGPTYEQYF. The CDR3 nucleotides read TGTGCCAGCAGTTCCTTAGCGGGAGGCCCCACCTACGAGCAGTACTTC.